A single sample gave rise to the 8 T cell receptor beta chains below, sequenced in a study of cytomegalovirus exposure and HLA in healthy donors. Researchers ran the PCR with 60 Vbeta and 13 Jbeta primers. The assay was immunoSEQ multiplex PCR, and TCRdb's table has in-frame clones only and misses some. This sample has some 100,000 clones, with roughly four fifths found just once. The sequencing sample was made of PBMCs. These TCRs come from a male donor in good health and CMV-seropositive.

The chain employs TRBV29-1 and TRBJ2-5; maybe TRBD2 (6 bases). V was shortened by 0 bases and J by 5 bases, with 19 bases between the two germline ends. CDR1 and CDR2 from the germline V gene are SQVTM and ANQGSEA. The CDR3 is 16 amino acids. CDR3 DNA: TGCAGCGTTGAAGATAGGAGACTAGGAATTCAGGAGACCCAGTACTTC. This encodes CSVEDRRLGIQETQYF.

The V call is TRBV5-1, the J call TRBJ1-1, with D possibly TRBD1 on 6 matching bases. Germline CDR1 and CDR2: SGHRS and YFSETQ. Trimming shortened V by 3 bases and J by 1 base, and 10 bases separated the two germline ends. The CDR3 sequence is 14 residues long. The CDR3, as DNA: TGCGCCAGCAGCTACAGGGTTGGGAACACTGAAGCTTTCTTT. Translation gives CASSYRVGNTEAFF.

The chain uses TRBV18 and TRBJ2-1; 11 bases align to TRBD1. Germline CDR1 and CDR2: KGHSH and LQKENI. The CDR3 covers 16 residues. The trim removed 3 bases at V and 6 bases at J, leaving 7 bases unmatched. Here the CDR3 DNA reads TGTGCCAGCTCACCCGGCTTAGGGACAGGGGGCAATGAGCAGTTCTTC. It codes for CASSPGLGTGGNEQFF. The whole variable domain, remainder taken from reference TRBV18 and TRBJ2-1, is NAGVMQNPRHLVRRRGQEARLRCSPMKGHSHVYWYRQLPEEGLKFMVYLQKENIIDESGMPKERFSAEFPKEGPSILRIQQVVRGDSAAYFCASSPGLGTGGNEQFFGPGTRLTVL.

The chain combines TRBV28 with TRBJ2-1, with 8 bases lining up with TRBD1. J was trimmed by 4 bases and V by 3 bases; bases with no gene match: 8. The CDR3 extends over 16 amino acids. Looked up from germline, CDR1 is MDHEN and CDR2 is SYDVKM. This CDR3 is CASSFAQGARYNEQFF. The DNA for the CDR3 is TGTGCCAGCAGTTTCGCCCAGGGGGCGCGGTACAATGAGCAGTTCTTC.

The chain carries TRBV27 and TRBJ2-7, with TRBD2 identical over 10 bases. This CDR3 region has 16 residues. Trimming removed 5 bases from V and 2 bases from J; junction bases left unmatched: 9. Per the germline V gene, CDR1 is MNHEY and CDR2 is SMNVEV (reference sequence). In DNA form, the CDR3 reads TGTGCCAGCAGTCCGACCCCCCTAGCGGGGGCCTACGAGCAGTACTTC. Protein: CASSPTPLAGAYEQYF.

This chain connects TRBV27 to TRBJ2-7, with D tentatively TRBD2 (6 bases). CDR1 MNHEY and CDR2 SMNVEV come from the germline V gene (reference sequence). The CDR3 has 15 residues. The V end lost 8 bases, the J end lost 7 bases, and 24 bases lay between the germline ends. The CDR3 is CASRTTRHYPTEQYF. CDR3 nucleotides: TGTGCCAGCCGGACGACTAGACATTATCCTACGGAGCAGTACTTC.

The chain employs TRBV5-1 and TRBJ2-7, with D possibly matching TRBD1 (6 bases). V was shortened by 1 base and J by 3 bases, with 11 bases between the two germline ends. The germline gives CDR1 SGHRS, CDR2 YFSETQ. The CDR3 is 14 amino acids. CDR3 region: CASSLTWTDYEQYF. The CDR3 DNA reads TGCGCCAGCAGCTTGACCTGGACAGACTACGAGCAGTACTTC.

V and J are TRBV4-3 and TRBJ2-5; the match to TRBD1 covers 8 bases. The DNA end is a closer match to TRBJ2-7, so the J assignment may be wrong. The CDR3 extends over 16 amino acids. Germline CDR1 LGHNA, CDR2 YSLEER. The CDR3 DNA reads TGCGCCAGCAGCCAGTCCGATACAGGGGGAGGCTACGAGCAGTACTTC. This encodes CASSQSDTGGGYEQYF.